The 5 T cell receptor beta chains below were found in one sample sequenced in a study of OX40 agonist ivuxolimab in advanced cancers. Assay: immunoSEQ multiplex PCR; the TCRdb copy retains only in-frame clones and omits some. The table includes approximately 160,000 clones, roughly 94% detected once. Sequenced here: CD4+ or CD8+ T cells sorted from blood, sampled in a trial of the OX40 agonist ivuxolimab. All receptors come from an adult with an advanced solid tumor such as melanoma, head and neck, liver or kidney cancer.

The CDR3 nucleotides are TGTGCCAGCACCACGTTTAGCACAGGGGCCTACGAGCAGTACTTC. It yields the protein CASTTFSTGAYEQYF. V gene TRBV11-2 combines with J gene TRBJ2-7; 7 nucleotides match TRBD1. J was trimmed by 2 bases and V by 7 bases; bases with no gene match: 11. Germline V CDR1 and CDR2: SGHAT, FQNNGV. The length of the CDR3 is 15 residues. The complete variable domain, with remaining parts taken from reference TRBV11-2 and TRBJ2-7, reads EAGVAQSPRYKIIEKRQSVAFWCNPISGHATLYWYQQILGQGPKLLIQFQNNGVVDDSQLPKDRFSAERLKGVDSTLKIQPAKLEDSAVYLCASTTFSTGAYEQYFGPGTRLTVT.

The chain joins TRBV10-2 to TRBJ1-1; 7 nucleotides line up with TRBD1. The V segment lost 4 bases and the J segment 1 base; nucleotides outside the gene matches: 9. This CDR3 has 16 amino acids. From germline, CDR1 is WSHSY and CDR2 SAAADI. This CDR3 is CASSVVSGGKNTEAFF. The CDR3 DNA reads as TGCGCCAGCAGTGTAGTGTCAGGGGGAAAGAACACTGAAGCTTTCTTT.

This chain connects TRBV4-1 to TRBJ2-1, with 11 nucleotides matching TRBD1. The CDR3 has 14 residues. Trimming removed 4 bases from V and 10 bases from J; junction bases left unmatched: 6. CDR1 is MGHRA, CDR2 YSYEKL, per germline. CDR3 in DNA: TGCGCCAGCAGCCTTGGACAGGGGGCACTCGAGCAGTTCTTC. Translating gives CASSLGQGALEQFF.

This sequence joins TRBV4-3 and TRBJ1-1, with no clear D. CDR1 and CDR2 (germline): LGHNA, YSLEER. V gave up 4 bases and J gave up 0 bases, with 12 bases separating them. CDR3 size: 15 residues. This CDR3 reads CASSPVPVLNTEAFF. CDR3 nucleotides: TGCGCCAGCAGCCCCGTGCCCGTTTTGAACACTGAAGCTTTCTTT.

J is TRBJ1-5 and V is TRBV19; tentative D call: TRBD1 (6 bases). Germline V gene lookup returns CDR1 LNHDA and CDR2 SQIVND (reference sequence). V lost 9 bases to trimming and J lost 1 base, with 7 bases between them. This CDR3 is built from 12 residues. CDR3 amino acids: CASQGSNQPQHF. Here the CDR3 DNA reads TGTGCCAGCCAGGGGAGCAATCAGCCCCAGCATTTT.